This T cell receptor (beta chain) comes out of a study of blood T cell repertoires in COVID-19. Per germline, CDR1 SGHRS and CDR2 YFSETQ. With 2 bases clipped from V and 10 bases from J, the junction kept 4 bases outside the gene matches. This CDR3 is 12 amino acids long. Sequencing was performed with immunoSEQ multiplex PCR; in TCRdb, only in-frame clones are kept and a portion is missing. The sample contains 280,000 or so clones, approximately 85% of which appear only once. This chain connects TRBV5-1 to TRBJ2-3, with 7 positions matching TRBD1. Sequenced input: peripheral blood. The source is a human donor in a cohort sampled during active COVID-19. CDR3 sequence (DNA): TGCGCCAGCAGCTTCGACAGGGATGCGCAGTATTTT. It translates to CASSFDRDAQYF. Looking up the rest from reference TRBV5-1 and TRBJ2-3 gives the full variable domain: KAGVTQTPRYLIKTRGQQVTLSCSPISGHRSVSWYQQTPGQGLQFLFEYFSETQRNKGNFPGRFSGRQFSNSRSEMNVSTLELGDSALYLCASSFDRDAQYFGPGTRLTVL.